This TCR beta chain was found in a study of shared clonotypes between healthy human individuals. Overall study: A donor's plate count was three for CD4 naive and three for CD4 memory; CD8 naive had two and CD8 memory one. Study findings and constraints: Around 5.3% of naive CD4 clonotypes were shared across a few donors.

V was trimmed by 3 bases and J by 2 bases, leaving 13 bases between them. The CDR3 consists of 15 residues. CDR1 LNHDA and CDR2 SQIVND come from the germline V gene (reference sequence). Positively selected for CCR7, the CD45RO-negative cells used as naive CD8 cells excluded terminally differentiated effector memory CD45RA+ cells. This clone was recorded once. The antigen is unknown. In the authors' methods: In the immunoSEQ data, sequences were junction-only and lacked quality scores, so filtering differed. Sequenced by immunoSEQ multiplex PCR; TCRdb stores in-frame clones only, minus some. V and J calls and clone size come straight from that table; D and trimming were deduced from the DNA. Of under 1 million clones listed, about 96% are singletons.

What was sequenced was naive CD8+ T cells sorted from blood. This rearrangement joins TRBV19 to TRBJ1-2; perhaps TRBD1 as D (5 bases). This receptor was identified in a man in his thirties or forties in good health. The CDR3 spells CASSIAWGSNYGYTF. CDR3 in DNA: TGTGCCAGTAGTATTGCGTGGGGCAGCAACTATGGCTACACCTTC.